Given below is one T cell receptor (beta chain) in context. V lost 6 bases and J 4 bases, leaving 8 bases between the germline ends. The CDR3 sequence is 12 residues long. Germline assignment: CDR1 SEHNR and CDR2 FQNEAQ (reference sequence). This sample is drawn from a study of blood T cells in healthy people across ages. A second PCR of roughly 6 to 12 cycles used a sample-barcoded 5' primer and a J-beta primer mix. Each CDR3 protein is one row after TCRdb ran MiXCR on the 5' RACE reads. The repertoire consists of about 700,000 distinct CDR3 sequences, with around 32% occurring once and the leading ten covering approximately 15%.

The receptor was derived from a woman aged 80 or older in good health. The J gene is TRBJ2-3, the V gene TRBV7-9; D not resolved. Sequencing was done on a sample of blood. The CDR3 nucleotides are TGTGCCAGCAGAGAGGATTCAGATACGCAGTATTTT. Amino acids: CASREDSDTQYF. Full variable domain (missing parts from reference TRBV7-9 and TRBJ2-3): DTGVSQNPRHKITKRGQNVTFRCDPISEHNRLYWYRQTLGQGPEFLTYFQNEAQLEKSRLLSDRFSAERPKGSFSTLEIQRTEQGDSAMYLCASREDSDTQYFGPGTRLTVL.